The next 15 T cell receptor beta chains were all read from a single sample in a study of beta chain features in type 1 diabetes. cDNA synthesis used the whole RNA isolate, giving expressed TCRB sequences. TCRdb's copy holds only in-frame clones and misses some; the assay was immunoSEQ multiplex PCR. The sample lists 600,000 or so clones; roughly 12% were seen once. Broader study findings: People with Type 1 diabetes carried modestly yet significantly shorter TCRB CDR3s in all four CD4+ subsets.

These TCRs' antigens remain unknown. The specimen was naive CD4+ T cells from blood. The receptors were gathered from a man younger than 45 with type 1 diabetes.

This clone was observed a handful of times. J is TRBJ2-2 and V is TRBV6-6; D not resolved. The CDR3 loop spans 13 amino acids. Germline V gives CDR1 MNHNY, CDR2 SVGAGI (reference sequence). The CDR3 DNA is TGTGTCGGGTCCGTGTCGGGCACCGGGGAGCTGTTTTTT. Encoded protein: CVGSVSGTGELFF.

This clone was seen only a few times. The rearrangement joins TRBV20-1 to TRBJ2-3, with D possibly TRBD2 on 6 matching bases. The V end was cut by 5 bases, the J end by 5 bases, with 8 bases between. This CDR3 contains 11 residues. Germline V gene sequence: CDR1 DFQATT, CDR2 SNEGSKA (reference sequence). The CDR3 nucleotides are TGCAGTGCTGGGGAGGAAGATACGCAGTATTTT. Amino acid sequence: CSAGEEDTQYF.

Only a few counts were recorded for this clone. The chain combines TRBV6-5 with TRBJ2-6, with D tentatively TRBD2 (5 bases). The germline V gene has CDR1 MNHEY and CDR2 SVGAGI. This CDR3 contains 15 residues. V lost 5 bases and J lost 4, with 12 bases in between. The CDR3 spells CASSPRGSGANVLTF. The CDR3 region has the DNA TGTGCCAGCAGTCCTAGAGGGTCGGGGGCCAACGTCCTGACTTTC.

This chain uses TRBV18 with TRBJ2-2; TRBD1 is a possible D gene (5 bases). The CDR3 spans 17 residues. Germline V gives CDR1 KGHSH, CDR2 LQKENI. Trimming removed 0 bases at V and 2 bases at J, with 13 bases between. Written as DNA, the CDR3 is TGTGCCAGCTCACCACCTAAGCTGACAGCAAACACCGGGGAGCTGTTTTTT. Amino acid sequence: CASSPPKLTANTGELFF.

The V call is TRBV23-1, the J call TRBJ1-2; D uncertain. TRBV23-1 is annotated as an ORF whose role is uncertain. Trimming left V 8 bases short and J 6 bases short, with 4 bases between. This CDR3 spans 9 amino acids. The CDR3 reads CASAHGYTF. CDR3 coding DNA: TGCGCCAGCGCCCATGGCTACACCTTC.

The J gene is TRBJ2-1, the V gene TRBV14; D is unclear. CDR3 size: 14 residues. CDR1 is SGHDN, CDR2 FVKESK, per germline. V lost 1 base and J 7 bases, leaving 11 bases between the germline ends. The DNA of the CDR3 is TGTGCCAGCAGCCAAGTAAGTCGAGGTAATGAGCAGTTCTTC. Translated: CASSQVSRGNEQFF.

V usage is TRBV4-3 and J usage is TRBJ2-6; D is undetermined. The CDR3 has 18 residues. V lost 1 base and J lost 0, with 13 bases in between. Germline V gene data show CDR1 as LGHNA and CDR2 as YSLEER. CDR3: CASSQGVYPVSGANVLTF. The DNA for the CDR3 is TGCGCCAGCAGCCAAGGTGTCTACCCCGTCTCTGGGGCCAACGTCCTGACTTTC.

This clone occurred a few times. This chain uses TRBV4-2 with TRBJ2-5; tentatively, D is TRBD1 (5 bases). This CDR3 contains 15 residues. V lost 0 bases and J lost 2, with 10 bases in between. The V gene's germline CDR1 is LGHNA and CDR2 YNFKEQ. The CDR3 DNA sequence: TGTGCCAGCAGCCAAGATAACAGGCCACAAGAGACCCAGTACTTC. Its protein product is CASSQDNRPQETQYF.

This clone has more than one count but fewer than ten. This rearrangement joins TRBV7-2 to TRBJ2-2; D is undetermined. CDR1 is SGHTA and CDR2 is FQGNSA in the germline V gene. V lost 3 bases, J lost 7 bases, and 6 bases lay in between. There are 12 residues in the CDR3. The CDR3 region is CASSFQGGELFF. The DNA for the CDR3 is TGTGCCAGCAGCTTTCAAGGCGGGGAGCTGTTTTTT.

The rearrangement links TRBV9 to TRBJ1-5; no reliable D call. The ends were cut back, 4 bases at V and 1 base at J, with 9 bases in the middle. CDR3 length: 14 amino acids. The germline V gene encodes CDR1 SGDLS and CDR2 YYNGEE. The CDR3 DNA is TGTGCCAGCAGCCTTGGAATAAGCAATCAGCCCCAGCATTTT. It yields the protein CASSLGISNQPQHF.

The chain couples TRBV4-1 to TRBJ2-3; maybe TRBD1 (5 bases). Germline CDR1 and CDR2: MGHRA and YSYEKL. Trimming removed 1 base at V and 6 bases at J, with 14 bases between. This CDR3 comprises 15 residues. The CDR3 sequence is CASSQGGRVGDTQYF. As DNA, the CDR3 is TGCGCCAGCAGCCAAGGGGGCAGGGTTGGGGATACGCAGTATTTT.

There are a few counts of this clone. Different DNA sequences within this sample yield the same CDR3. The V gene is TRBV29-1, the J gene TRBJ1-1; no firm D call. The CDR3 loop spans 12 amino acids. V was clipped by 3 bases and J by 1 base, with 6 bases between them. In germline, CDR1 is SQVTM, CDR2 ANQGSEA. The chain's CDR3 is CSVEGRNTEAFF. CDR3 bases: TGCAGCGTTGAGGGAAGGAACACTGAAGCTTTCTTT.

The chain uses TRBV7-9 and TRBJ1-4, with D tentatively TRBD1 (5 bases). V lost 3 bases, J lost 2 bases, and 10 bases lay in between. The CDR3 is made up of 15 amino acids. Looked up from germline, CDR1 is SEHNR and CDR2 is FQNEAQ (reference sequence). The CDR3 DNA is TGTGCCAGCAGCTTCGGGGGAGTGACTAATGAAAAACTGTTTTTT. Translating gives CASSFGGVTNEKLFF. Full variable domain (outside the CDR3, taken from reference TRBV7-9 and TRBJ1-4): DTGVSQNPRHKITKRGQNVTFRCDPISEHNRLYWYRQTLGQGPEFLTYFQNEAQLEKSRLLSDRFSAERPKGSFSTLEIQRTEQGDSAMYLCASSFGGVTNEKLFFGSGTQLSVL.

The chain employs TRBV9 and TRBJ2-3; 10 nucleotides agree with TRBD2. V trimming: 2 bases; J trimming: 6 bases; junction bases outside the gene matches: 9. The CDR3 loop spans 16 amino acids. Germline CDR1 reads SGDLS; CDR2 reads YYNGEE. This CDR3 is CASSVLAGAERDTQYF. CDR3 coding DNA: TGTGCCAGCAGCGTCCTAGCGGGGGCCGAGAGGGATACGCAGTATTTT.

The genes are TRBV28 and TRBJ2-2; D ambiguous. Trimming stripped 6 bases from V and 3 bases from J, with 5 bases between. Germline loops: CDR1 MDHEN, CDR2 SYDVKM. This CDR3 is built from 12 residues. This CDR3 is CASSLYTGELFF. The CDR3 DNA is TGTGCCAGCAGCCTTTACACCGGGGAGCTGTTTTTT.